The clone carrying this T cell receptor beta chain was seen only a few times. This sample is part of a study of T-cell reconstitution after alpha-beta-depleted transplantation in children. The germline CDR1 and CDR2 sequences are SGHVS and FQNEAQ. Trimming at V came to 5 bases and at J to 1 base, leaving 6 bases not matched to a gene. The CDR3 covers 15 residues. Library preparation (for TCRbeta) was performed with unique molecular identifiers. A single record per CDR3 protein comes from TCRdb applying MiXCR to the PCR reads. The sample includes about 500,000 distinct CDR3 sequences, roughly 33% of them seen just once.

The sequencing here drew on PBMCs from the stem cell graft donor, taken from the stem cell graft. The sequence came from a human donor who donated a stem cell graft to a child with aplastic anemia. The chain joins TRBV7-8 to TRBJ2-3, with TRBD2 identical over 7 bases. The CDR3 reads CASSPGLDRTDTQYF. CDR3 coding DNA: TGTGCCAGCAGCCCAGGACTAGATCGCACAGATACGCAGTATTTT.